These T cell receptor beta chains were read from a single sample in a study of graft-versus-host responses after intestinal transplantation. Data came from immunoSEQ multiplex PCR; TCRdb stores just in-frame clones and leaves some out. The profile covers tens of thousands of clones, with 94% appearing a single time and over 0.15% taken by the ten largest. Which antigens these TCRs recognize remains unknown. The sample was unstimulated CD4+ T cells sorted from spleen or lymph node cells, taken before transplant. The source is a human donor who was the organ donor for an intestinal transplant. Both conserved end residues are part of each CDR3. D genes are given only for firm matches. Expanded clones get a size class; other rows say once, few or many, or leave the size out.

j_call clone_size v_call d_call cdr3_aa cdr3_nt
TRBJ1-4 NA TRBV6-5 NA CASKVMLSLEEKLFF TGTGCCAGCAAAGTAATGCTTTCCCTCGAAGAAAAACTGTTTTTT
TRBJ1-1 NA TRBV27 NA CASSLFQRGDRATEAFF TGTGCCAGCAGTTTATTTCAACGGGGGGATCGGGCCACTGAAGCTTTCTTT
TRBJ1-5 NA TRBV6-1 TRBD1 CASREMGQTNQPQHF TGTGCCAGCAGGGAAATGGGACAGACTAATCAGCCCCAGCATTTT
TRBJ2-7 once TRBV7-8 NA CASSLSPRARGYEQYF TGTGCCAGCAGCTTATCGCCCCGGGCCCGTGGGTACGAGCAGTACTTC
TRBJ1-1 NA TRBV2 NA CASSPRRGSFSEAFF TGTGCCAGCAGCCCCAGAAGGGGCTCATTTTCCGAAGCTTTCTTT
TRBJ2-1 NA TRBV7-9 TRBD1 CASSLVGTDYNEQFF TGTGCCAGCAGCTTAGTAGGGACAGATTACAATGAGCAGTTCTTC
TRBJ2-3 NA TRBV27 NA CATRSGTSSTDTQYF TGTGCCACCCGGTCTGGGACTTCTAGCACAGATACGCAGTATTTT
TRBJ2-5 NA TRBV6-1 NA CASSAEGGLRWETQYF TGTGCCAGCAGTGCGGAGGGCGGATTGAGGTGGGAGACCCAGTACTTC
TRBJ1-3 NA TRBV5-1 TRBD1 CASSRGTAGNTIYF TGCGCCAGCAGCCGTGGGACAGCTGGAAACACCATATATTTT
TRBJ2-7 NA TRBV28 TRBD1 CASSLGTGVPAYEQYF TGTGCCAGCAGTTTAGGAACAGGGGTTCCCGCCTACGAGCAGTACTTC
TRBJ2-5 NA TRBV6-5 NA CASSSWGETQYF TGTGCCAGCAGTTCCTGGGGGGAGACCCAGTACTTC
TRBJ1-5 NA TRBV15 NA CATSSGDSNQPQHF TGTGCCACCAGCAGCGGGGATAGCAATCAGCCCCAGCATTTT
TRBJ1-5 NA TRBV15 TRBD1 CATRRDRGNQPQHF TGTGCCACCAGGAGAGACAGGGGCAATCAGCCCCAGCATTTT
TRBJ2-7 NA TRBV18 NA CASSLSTYEQYF TGTGCCAGCTCTTTGAGCACCTACGAGCAGTACTTC
TRBJ1-1 once TRBV6-1 NA CASSEASGGSTEAFF TGTGCCAGCAGTGAAGCTTCTGGTGGGAGCACTGAAGCTTTCTTT
TRBJ1-4 NA TRBV5-1 NA CASSLALTGANEKLFF TGCGCCAGCAGCTTGGCCTTGACAGGAGCTAATGAAAAACTGTTTTTT
TRBJ2-7 NA TRBV15 TRBD2 CATSRATGTSGYEQYF TGTGCCACCAGCAGAGCAACAGGGACTAGCGGTTACGAGCAGTACTTC
TRBJ2-7 NA TRBV7-3 NA CASSLERSVSGQGSYEQYF TGTGCCAGCAGCTTAGAAAGGAGCGTATCGGGGCAGGGGAGCTACGAGCAGTACTTC
TRBJ1-2 NA TRBV5-1 TRBD1 CASSLAGTANYGYTF TGCGCCAGCAGCTTGGCCGGGACAGCTAACTATGGCTACACCTTC
TRBJ2-7 NA TRBV7-9 NA CASSPGQGSEQYF TGTGCCAGCAGCCCTGGGCAGGGTTCCGAGCAGTACTTC
TRBJ2-3 NA TRBV25-1 TRBD2 CASSPASGGPTDTQYF TGTGCCAGCAGTCCTGCTAGCGGGGGTCCGACAGATACGCAGTATTTT
TRBJ2-7 NA TRBV29-1 TRBD1 CSVRQGIYEQYF TGCAGCGTTAGACAGGGAATCTACGAGCAGTACTTC
TRBJ2-7 NA TRBV4-1 NA CASSQERRGSYEQYF TGCGCCAGCAGCCAAGAACGTCGAGGATCCTACGAGCAGTACTTC
TRBJ2-4 NA TRBV5-1 NA CASSLTGGLAKNIQHF TGCGCCAGCAGCCTCACAGGGGGACTAGCCAAAAACATTCAGCACTTC
TRBJ1-1 NA TRBV21-1 NA CASSKGAWAAFF TGTGCCAGCAGCAAAGGGGCGTGGGCAGCTTTCTTT
TRBJ2-6 NA TRBV27 NA CASSPDPGSGANVLTF TGTGCCAGCAGTCCGGACCCCGGCTCTGGGGCCAACGTCCTGACTTTC
TRBJ1-1 NA TRBV2 NA CASRGRGSTEAFF TGTGCCAGCAGAGGCAGGGGATCAACTGAAGCTTTCTTT
TRBJ2-1 NA TRBV18 TRBD2 CASSPGLAGNNEQFF TGTGCCAGCTCACCGGGACTAGCGGGGAACAATGAGCAGTTCTTC
TRBJ1-3 NA TRBV2 NA CASSEVRGSGNTIYF TGTGCCAGCAGTGAAGTGAGGGGCTCTGGAAACACCATATATTTT
TRBJ1-2 NA TRBV11-2 NA CASSPERRGSMGYTF TGTGCCAGCAGCCCAGAACGGAGGGGGTCCATGGGCTACACCTTC